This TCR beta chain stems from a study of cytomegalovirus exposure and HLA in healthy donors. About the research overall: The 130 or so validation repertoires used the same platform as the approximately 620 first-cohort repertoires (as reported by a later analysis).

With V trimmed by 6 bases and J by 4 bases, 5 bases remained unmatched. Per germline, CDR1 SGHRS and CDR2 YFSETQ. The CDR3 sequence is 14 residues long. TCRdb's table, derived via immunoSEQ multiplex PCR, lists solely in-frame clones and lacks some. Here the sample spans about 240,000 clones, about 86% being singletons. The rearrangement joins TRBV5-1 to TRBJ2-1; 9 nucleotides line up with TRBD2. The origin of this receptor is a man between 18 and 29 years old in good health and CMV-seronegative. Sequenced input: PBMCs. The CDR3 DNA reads TGCGCCAGCACCCAGAGCGGGGGGTACAATGAGCAGTTCTTC. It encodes CASTQSGGYNEQFF.